These 24 T cell receptor beta chains came from one sample sequenced in a study of shared clonotypes between healthy human individuals. Measured with immunoSEQ multiplex PCR; TCRdb has only the in-frame clones, and not every one. The table has 2,500,000 or so clones, around 90% seen once. The sequencing sample was made of naive CD4+ T cells from PBMCs. Subset: CD45RA+ positively selected. The receptors come from a man between 18 and 35 years old in good health. Some clones in this sample may be carry-over from other donors' samples.

The chain combines TRBV18 with TRBJ2-3; D gene ambiguous. CDR1 is KGHSH and CDR2 is LQKENI in the germline V gene. Between the trimmed V and J ends, which lost 1 base and 4 bases, there was a span of 15 bases. This CDR3 has 16 amino acids. The CDR3, as DNA: TGTGCCAGCTCACCACGGACCAACCAACGGGCAGATACGCAGTATTTT. Its protein product is CASSPRTNQRADTQYF.

The V call is TRBV7-9, the J call TRBJ1-2; D gene unclear. Trimming took off 5 bases at V and 7 bases at J, with 23 bases between the two ends. This CDR3 has 16 residues. Germline lookup yields CDR1 SEHNR and CDR2 FQNEAQ (reference sequence). The CDR3 DNA is TGTGCCAGCAGCGAGCCATACGCTGGAGGGAAGAGTGGCTACACCTTC. As protein: CASSEPYAGGKSGYTF.

The chain couples TRBV12-5 to TRBJ2-3, with 10 bases that match TRBD2. Looked up from germline, CDR1 is LGHNT and CDR2 is FRNRAP. There are 16 residues in the CDR3. Germline trimming cut 1 base from V and 2 bases from J; bases unmatched to any gene: 3. In nucleotides, the CDR3 is TGTGCTAGTGGTTTGGGGCTAGCGGGAGCCACAGATACGCAGTATTTT. Its protein product is CASGLGLAGATDTQYF.

The V gene is TRBV4-1, the J gene TRBJ2-4, with D perhaps TRBD2 (6 bases). V lost 4 bases and J lost 8, with 15 bases in between. Germline CDR1 MGHRA, CDR2 YSYEKL. The CDR3 covers 14 residues. The CDR3 sequence is CASSPGLTGDIQYF. Here the CDR3 DNA reads TGCGCCAGCAGCCCGGGACTGACCGGCGACATTCAGTACTTC.

The chain recombines TRBV2 with TRBJ2-3; perhaps TRBD1 as D (6 bases). Germline values: CDR1 SNHLY, CDR2 FYNNEI. The CDR3 contains 15 residues. V lost 7 bases and J 4 bases, leaving 18 bases between the germline ends. The CDR3 protein is CASKSDRLGADTQYF. CDR3 bases: TGTGCCAGCAAGTCAGACAGGTTGGGGGCAGATACGCAGTATTTT.

The chain carries TRBV5-1 and TRBJ2-5; possibly TRBD2 for D (5 bases). The V and J ends lost 1 base and 2 bases respectively, with 12 bases between them. CDR3 size: 15 residues. Per the germline V gene, CDR1 is SGHRS and CDR2 is YFSETQ. As DNA, the CDR3 is TGCGCCAGCAGCTTGAATCCAGCGGATCAAGAGACCCAGTACTTC. Translated, it gives CASSLNPADQETQYF. The variable domain in full, completed from reference TRBV5-1 and TRBJ2-5, reads KAGVTQTPRYLIKTRGQQVTLSCSPISGHRSVSWYQQTPGQGLQFLFEYFSETQRNKGNFPGRFSGRQFSNSRSEMNVSTLELGDSALYLCASSLNPADQETQYFGPGTRLLVL.

The genes are TRBV7-3 and TRBJ2-1, with 11 bases matching TRBD2. Losses at the gene ends were 5 bases for V and 8 bases for J; bases not matched to a gene: 8. This CDR3 contains 15 residues. Germline CDR1 reads SGHTA; CDR2 reads FQGTGA. The CDR3 DNA is TGTGCCAGCAGCCTCGGGCTAGCGGGAGGCCATGAGCAGTTCTTC. This gives the protein CASSLGLAGGHEQFF.

V and J are TRBV7-8 and TRBJ2-4, with a weak D call TRBD2 (5 bases). The CDR3 covers 19 residues. V was cut by 1 base and J by 6 bases, with 25 bases left in between. Germline V gene sequence: CDR1 SGHVS, CDR2 FQNEAQ. The CDR3 DNA follows: TGTGCCAGCAGCTTAGTCGGCGGGCTCCTGGACCTTAGGCGAAACATTCAGTACTTC. Protein product: CASSLVGGLLDLRRNIQYF.

The gene calls are TRBV5-1 and TRBJ2-5, with 9 bases aligning to TRBD2. Germline V gene lookup returns CDR1 SGHRS and CDR2 YFSETQ. The CDR3 consists of 14 residues. With 4 bases clipped from V and 5 bases from J, the junction kept 6 bases outside the gene matches. CDR3 residues: CASSPEAGGETQYF. The CDR3 region has the DNA TGCGCCAGCAGCCCCGAGGCGGGAGGGGAGACCCAGTACTTC.

This clone was recorded only once. The CDR3 sequence is CASGTVSNEQFF. The CDR3 DNA is TGTGCTAGTGGGACTGTCTCCAATGAGCAGTTCTTC. The chain joins TRBV12-5 to TRBJ2-1; no definite D call. CDR1 is LGHNT, CDR2 FRNRAP, per germline. This CDR3 has 12 amino acids. The V end was cut by 6 bases, the J end by 6 bases, with 9 bases between.

The rearrangement joins TRBV11-3 to TRBJ2-7, with TRBD1 as a possible D gene (5 bases). Trimming left V 5 bases short and J 7 bases short, with 15 bases between. The CDR3 sequence is 13 residues long. The germline V gene encodes CDR1 SGHNT and CDR2 YENEEA. The CDR3 protein is CASSISRDQEQYF. CDR3 in DNA: TGTGCCAGCAGCATATCCAGGGATCAAGAGCAGTACTTC.

CDR3 sequence reads: CASSMGSFRAGYTF. The CDR3 DNA is TGTGCCAGCAGCATGGGAAGTTTTAGGGCTGGCTACACCTTC. The chain has TRBV7-9 and TRBJ1-2; the D is unclear. V lost 5 bases and J 7 bases, leaving 17 bases between the germline ends. The germline V gene has CDR1 SEHNR and CDR2 FQNEAQ (reference sequence). There are 14 residues in the CDR3.

This clone was seen only a few times. The same CDR3 can be traced to other DNA sequences in this sample. The J gene is TRBJ1-4, the V gene TRBV28; 8 nucleotides align to TRBD1. The CDR3 totals 15 residues. Germline CDR1 MDHEN, CDR2 SYDVKM. V trimming: 4 bases; J trimming: 5 bases; junction bases outside the gene matches: 6. The CDR3 is CASSSRQGLNEKLFF. In DNA form, the CDR3 reads TGTGCCAGCAGTTCGCGACAGGGGCTGAATGAAAAACTGTTTTTT.

As regards this clone: Other DNA sequences from this sample encode an identical CDR3 as well. The chain is built from TRBV9 and TRBJ2-3, with D unresolved. V lost 0 bases and J 1 base, leaving 6 bases between the germline ends. Germline-derived CDR1 and CDR2 are SGDLS and YYNGEE. The CDR3 is 14 amino acids. CDR3 coding DNA: TGTGCCAGCAGCGTAGCACCAGGCACAGATACGCAGTATTTT. Translation gives CASSVAPGTDTQYF.

This rearrangement joins TRBV28 to TRBJ1-6, with D unclear. Trimming took 6 bases from V and 8 from J, leaving 14 bases between them. This CDR3 region has 14 residues. Per the germline V gene, CDR1 is MDHEN and CDR2 is SYDVKM. CDR3 coding DNA: TGTGCCAGCAGCGGAGTGTGGTTAGATTCACCCCTCCACTTT. As protein: CASSGVWLDSPLHF.

This clone was found once. The chain couples TRBV5-6 to TRBJ2-1; D may be TRBD1 (6 bases). Per germline, CDR1 SGHDT and CDR2 YYEEEE. This CDR3 contains 13 residues. V was clipped by 0 bases and J by 8 bases, with 9 bases between them. The CDR3 protein is CASSLDRVDEQFF. The CDR3 coding sequence is TGTGCCAGCAGCTTGGACAGGGTTGATGAGCAGTTCTTC.

The V gene is TRBV28, the J gene TRBJ1-1, with D tentatively TRBD1 (5 bases). This CDR3 spans 14 amino acids. V was cut by 6 bases and J by 0 bases, with 11 bases left in between. Looked up from germline, CDR1 is MDHEN and CDR2 is SYDVKM. The CDR3 here is CASRRAGVNTEAFF. DNA for the CDR3: TGTGCCAGCAGGCGGGCGGGGGTGAACACTGAAGCTTTCTTT.

This CDR3 reads CASSGGPGATDTQYF. As DNA, the CDR3 is TGTGCCAGCAGCGGGGGGCCGGGTGCCACAGATACGCAGTATTTT. The V call is TRBV9, the J call TRBJ2-3; perhaps TRBD1 as D (6 bases). CDR1 SGDLS and CDR2 YYNGEE come from the germline V gene. The CDR3 contains 15 residues. V lost 3 bases and J lost 2, with 13 bases in between.

This clone appeared once. This chain links TRBV28 with TRBJ2-7, with TRBD1 matching over 11 bases. Germline V gives CDR1 MDHEN, CDR2 SYDVKM. J lost 0 bases, V lost 4 bases, and 8 bases had no gene match. CDR3 length: 17 amino acids. The CDR3 here is CASSSWTGGDPSYEQYF. In DNA, the CDR3 is TGTGCCAGCAGTTCCTGGACAGGGGGCGACCCCTCCTACGAGCAGTACTTC.

This chain joins TRBV11-3 and TRBJ2-2; D tentatively fits TRBD1 or TRBD2 (5 bases each). CDR1 and CDR2 (germline): SGHNT, YENEEA. Trimming took 6 bases from V and 0 from J, leaving 8 bases between them. This CDR3 comprises 14 residues. For the CDR3, the DNA is TGTGCCAGCAGACGGGGCGCGAACACCGGGGAGCTGTTTTTT. Translation gives CASRRGANTGELFF.

The V gene is TRBV19, the J gene TRBJ1-3; maybe TRBD1 (6 bases). Germline loops: CDR1 LNHDA, CDR2 SQIVND (reference sequence). The germline V and J ends were trimmed by 1 base and 0 bases, with 7 bases remaining between them. CDR3 length: 15 residues. The CDR3 here is CASSIVGGSGNTIYF. The CDR3 coding sequence is TGTGCCAGTAGTATAGTAGGGGGCTCTGGAAACACCATATATTTT. Combining the CDR3 with reference TRBV19 and TRBJ1-3 gives the whole variable domain DGGITQSPKYLFRKEGQNVTLSCEQNLNHDAMYWYRQDPGQGLRLIYYSQIVNDFQKGDIAEGYSVSREKKESFPLTVTSAQKNPTAFYLCASSIVGGSGNTIYFGEGSWLTVV.

The rearrangement joins TRBV6-5 to TRBJ2-1; D is possibly TRBD1 or TRBD2 (5 bases each). Germline V gives CDR1 MNHEY, CDR2 SVGAGI. The CDR3 extends over 15 amino acids. V lost 8 bases to trimming and J lost 8 bases, with 22 bases between them. The CDR3 DNA reads TGTGCCAGCCGAGGGGCTCTAGCTCTGAAGGATGAGCAGTTCTTC. It specifies CASRGALALKDEQFF.

The gene calls are TRBV5-1 and TRBJ1-1; 7 bases align to TRBD1. V shed 4 bases, J shed 9 bases, and the junction held 9 bases outside the gene matches. Looked up from germline, CDR1 is SGHRS and CDR2 is YFSETQ. This CDR3 contains 13 residues. DNA for the CDR3: TGCGCCAGCAGCGCGACAGGGAGCTCTAAAGCTTTCTTT. It is translated as CASSATGSSKAFF.

The chain couples TRBV9 to TRBJ2-7; 11 nucleotides align to TRBD1. V gave up 0 bases and J gave up 6 bases; unmatched junction bases: 8. The CDR3 runs 16 residues. CDR1 is SGDLS and CDR2 is YYNGEE in the germline V gene. The CDR3 DNA reads as TGTGCCAGCAGCGTAGGGGGACAGGGGGACGGAGGCGAGCAGTACTTC. It is translated as CASSVGGQGDGGEQYF.